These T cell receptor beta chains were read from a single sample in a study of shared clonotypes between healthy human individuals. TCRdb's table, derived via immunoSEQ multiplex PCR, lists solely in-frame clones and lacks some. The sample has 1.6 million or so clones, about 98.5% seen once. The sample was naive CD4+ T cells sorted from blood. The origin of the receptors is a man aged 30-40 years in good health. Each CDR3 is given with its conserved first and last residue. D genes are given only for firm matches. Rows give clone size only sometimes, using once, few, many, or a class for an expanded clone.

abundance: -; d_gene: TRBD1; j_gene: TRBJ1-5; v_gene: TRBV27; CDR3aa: CASRPGQGAYSNQPQHF; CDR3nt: TGTGCCAGCAGACCGGGACAGGGGGCCTATAGCAATCAGCCCCAGCATTTT
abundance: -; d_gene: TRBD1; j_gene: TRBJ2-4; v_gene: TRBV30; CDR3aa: CAWREQGAKNIQYF; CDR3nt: TGTGCCTGGAGGGAACAGGGGGCCAAAAACATTCAGTACTTC
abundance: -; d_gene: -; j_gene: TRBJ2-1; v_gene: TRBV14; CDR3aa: CASSPQGIEQFF; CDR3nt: TGTGCCAGCAGCCCACAGGGTATTGAGCAGTTCTTC
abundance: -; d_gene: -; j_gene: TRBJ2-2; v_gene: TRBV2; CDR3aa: CASGRSFTGELFF; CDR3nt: TGTGCCAGCGGACGGAGCTTCACCGGGGAGCTGTTTTTT
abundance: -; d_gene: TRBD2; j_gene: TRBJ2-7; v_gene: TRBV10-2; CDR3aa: CATSYRRGIYEQYF; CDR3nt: TGCGCCACGAGCTATCGGCGGGGGATCTACGAGCAGTACTTC
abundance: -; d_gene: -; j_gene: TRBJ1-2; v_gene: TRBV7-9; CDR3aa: CASSPRRANGYTF; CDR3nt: TGTGCCAGCAGCCCGCGGAGGGCGAATGGCTACACCTTC
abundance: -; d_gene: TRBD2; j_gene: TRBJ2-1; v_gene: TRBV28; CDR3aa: CASRTSVYNEQFF; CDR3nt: TGTGCCTCAAGGACTAGCGTGTACAATGAGCAGTTCTTC
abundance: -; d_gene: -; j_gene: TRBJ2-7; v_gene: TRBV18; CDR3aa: CASSPQSYEQYF; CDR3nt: TGTGCCAGCTCACCCCAGTCCTACGAGCAGTACTTC
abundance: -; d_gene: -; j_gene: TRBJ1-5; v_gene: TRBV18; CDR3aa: CASSPGQYNQPQHF; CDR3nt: TGTGCCAGCTCACCAGGGCAGTACAATCAGCCCCAGCATTTT
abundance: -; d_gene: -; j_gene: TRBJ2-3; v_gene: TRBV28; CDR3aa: CASSLGLDTQYF; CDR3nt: TGTGCCAGCAGCCTAGGGCTAGATACGCAGTATTTT
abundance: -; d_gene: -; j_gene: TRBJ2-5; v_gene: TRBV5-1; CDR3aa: CASSLGWQQETQYF; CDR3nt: TGCGCCAGCAGCTTGGGGTGGCAGCAAGAGACCCAGTACTTC
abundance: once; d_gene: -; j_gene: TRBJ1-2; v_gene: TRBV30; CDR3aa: CAWISVRVNGYTF; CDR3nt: TGTGCCTGGATATCTGTCAGGGTGAATGGCTACACCTTC
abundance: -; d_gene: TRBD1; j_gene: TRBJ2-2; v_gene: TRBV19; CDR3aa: CASSLTGQGHANTGELFF; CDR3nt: TGTGCCAGTTCCCTGACGGGACAGGGACACGCGAACACCGGGGAGCTGTTTTTT
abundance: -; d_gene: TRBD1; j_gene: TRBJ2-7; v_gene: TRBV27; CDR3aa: CASSFDRENSYEQYF; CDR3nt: TGTGCCAGCAGTTTCGACAGGGAGAACTCCTACGAGCAGTACTTC
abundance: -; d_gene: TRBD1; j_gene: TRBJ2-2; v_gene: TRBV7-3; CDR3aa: CASSSRTGRPGELFF; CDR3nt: TGTGCCAGCAGCTCCAGGACAGGCCGCCCCGGGGAGCTGTTTTTT